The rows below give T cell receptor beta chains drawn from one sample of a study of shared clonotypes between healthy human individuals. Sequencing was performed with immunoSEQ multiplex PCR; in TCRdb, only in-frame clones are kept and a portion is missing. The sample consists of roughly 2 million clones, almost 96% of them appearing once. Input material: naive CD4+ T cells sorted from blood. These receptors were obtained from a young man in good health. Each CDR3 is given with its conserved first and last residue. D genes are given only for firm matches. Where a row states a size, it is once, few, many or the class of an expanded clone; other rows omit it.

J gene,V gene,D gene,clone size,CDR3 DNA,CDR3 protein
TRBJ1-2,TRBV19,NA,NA,TGTGCCAGTAGGTCCGCAAAGGAGGTGGTTATGTATGGCTACACCTTC,CASRSAKEVVMYGYTF
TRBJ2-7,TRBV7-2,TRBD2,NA,TGTGCCAGCAGCGCCACGGGTTGGTCTAGCGGGGGCCCTACCTACGAGCAGTACTTC,CASSATGWSSGGPTYEQYF
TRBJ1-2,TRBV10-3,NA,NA,TGTGCCATCAGTGAGGCAGGGGAGGGCTACACCTTC,CAISEAGEGYTF
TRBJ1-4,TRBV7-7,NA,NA,TGTGCTATCATTCGTAATGAAAAACTGTTTTTT,CAIIRNEKLFF
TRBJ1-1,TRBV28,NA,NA,TGTGCCAGCAGCCACCCTGTAATGAACACTGAAGCTTTCTTT,CASSHPVMNTEAFF
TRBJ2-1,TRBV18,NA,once,TGTGCCAGCTCACCACCCTCAAGGGATGAGCAGTTCTTC,CASSPPSRDEQFF
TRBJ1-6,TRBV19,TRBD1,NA,TGTGCCAGTAGTGGGGATCCGAGACAGGGGATACCTTCGACCCTCCACTTT,CASSGDPRQGIPSTLHF
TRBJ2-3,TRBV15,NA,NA,TGTGCCACCAGCAGAGATCCACTAGCTGTTCCAGATACGCAGTATTTT,CATSRDPLAVPDTQYF
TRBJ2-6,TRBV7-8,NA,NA,TGTGCCAGCAGCTTAGAGCCCCGGAGACTTGAGGGGGCCAACGTCCTGACTTTC,CASSLEPRRLEGANVLTF
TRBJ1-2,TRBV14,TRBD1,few,TGTGCCAGCAGCCAGGACCGACAGGGCGGCGGCTACACCTTC,CASSQDRQGGGYTF
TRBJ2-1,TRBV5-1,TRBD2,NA,TGCGCCAGCAGCTTGAGGACTAGCGGGGGGGCTGAGCAGTTCTTC,CASSLRTSGGAEQFF
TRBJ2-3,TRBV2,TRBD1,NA,TGTGCCAGCAGTGAAAGAAAGACAGGGGGCAAGATGTTCACAGATACGCAGTATTTT,CASSERKTGGKMFTDTQYF
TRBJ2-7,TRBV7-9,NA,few,TGTGCCAGCAGCGCCTGGACAGTGGACGAGCAGTACTTC,CASSAWTVDEQYF
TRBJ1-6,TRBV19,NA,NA,TGTGCCAGTAGTATGGAGGACGGCAGCGGTAATTCACCCCTCCACTTT,CASSMEDGSGNSPLHF
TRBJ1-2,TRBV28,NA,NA,TGTGCCAGCAGTTTGGAAGGGAGGCGTGGCTACACCTTC,CASSLEGRRGYTF
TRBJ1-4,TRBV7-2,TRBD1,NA,TGTGCCAGCAGCCCCCAGGGGGGGGTGGAAAAACTGTTTTTT,CASSPQGGVEKLFF
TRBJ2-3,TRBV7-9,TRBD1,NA,TGTGCCAGCAGCTTCAGACAGGGGGCCGATACGCAGTATTTT,CASSFRQGADTQYF
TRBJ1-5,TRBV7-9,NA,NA,TGTGCCAGCTCGTCCCCGGGGGATCAGCCCCAGCATTTT,CASSSPGDQPQHF
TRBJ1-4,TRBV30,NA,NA,TGTGCCTGGAGGACCCAATCGGGGTTCCTGTTTTTT,CAWRTQSGFLFF
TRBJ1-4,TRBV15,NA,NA,TGTGCCACCAGCAGAGACCGGTTAACGGCGACTAATGAAAAACTGTTTTTT,CATSRDRLTATNEKLFF
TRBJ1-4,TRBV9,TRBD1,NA,TGTGCCAGCAGCTTTACAGGGGGCACGGGTGAAAAACTGTTTTTT,CASSFTGGTGEKLFF
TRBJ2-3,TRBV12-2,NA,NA,TGTGCAAGTCGCTTAGCTTCCGGGACTAGTGGCACAGATACGCAGTATTTT,CASRLASGTSGTDTQYF
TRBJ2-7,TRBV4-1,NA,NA,TGCGCCAGCAGCCAACCTTCGGCGGCCCTTTGGGAGCAGTACTTC,CASSQPSAALWEQYF
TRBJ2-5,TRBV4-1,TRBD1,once,TGCGCCAGCAGCCAAGTCCATCGACAGGGGGCTGAGACCCAGTACTTC,CASSQVHRQGAETQYF
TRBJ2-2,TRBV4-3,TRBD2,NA,TGCGCCAGCAGCCAAGGTACTAGCGGGAGTAACACCGGGGAGCTGTTTTTT,CASSQGTSGSNTGELFF
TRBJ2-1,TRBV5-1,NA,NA,TGCGCCAGCATGGGGCAGGGTGAGGGTAATGAGCAGTTCTTC,CASMGQGEGNEQFF
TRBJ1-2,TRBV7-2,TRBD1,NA,TGTGCCAGCAGCTTAGGGGGGACAGGAGTGAGCTATGGCTACACCTTC,CASSLGGTGVSYGYTF
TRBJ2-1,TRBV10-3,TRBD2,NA,TGTGCCATCAGTGAGTCGACTAGCTGGGCTTTAAATGAGCAGTTCTTC,CAISESTSWALNEQFF
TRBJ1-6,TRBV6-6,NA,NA,TGTGCCAGCAGTTACAGGGAATTACCCCTCCACTTT,CASSYRELPLHF
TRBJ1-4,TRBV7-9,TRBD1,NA,TGTGCCAGCAGCTCGGGACAGGGGCAAGCTAATGAAAAACTGTTTTTT,CASSSGQGQANEKLFF
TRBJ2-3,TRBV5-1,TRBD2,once,TGCGCCAGTAGCGGGGCTAGCACAGATACGCAGTATTTT,CASSGASTDTQYF
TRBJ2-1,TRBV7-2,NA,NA,TGTGCCAGCAGCTTAGTGGTGGATGGGGGAACATCCTACAATGAGCAGTTCTTC,CASSLVVDGGTSYNEQFF
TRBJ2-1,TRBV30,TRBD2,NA,TGTGCCTGGAGTCTAGCGGGAGTTTCTGAGCAGTTCTTC,CAWSLAGVSEQFF
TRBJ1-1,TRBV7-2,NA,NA,TGTGCCAGCAGCCCGAGGTCCTATCTGAACACTGAAGCTTTCTTT,CASSPRSYLNTEAFF
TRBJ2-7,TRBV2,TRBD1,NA,TGTGCCAGCAGGGCTACCGGGACAGGCTACGAGCAGTACTTC,CASRATGTGYEQYF
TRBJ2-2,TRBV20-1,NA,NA,TGCAGTGCCCCAGGAAACGGGGAGCTGTTTTTT,CSAPGNGELFF
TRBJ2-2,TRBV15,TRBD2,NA,TGTGCCACCAGCATGGATGCGCGGGAGACCGGGGAGCTGTTTTTT,CATSMDARETGELFF
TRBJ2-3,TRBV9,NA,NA,TGTGCCAGCAGCGTAGGTAGGGGAAGAACAGATACGCAGTATTTT,CASSVGRGRTDTQYF
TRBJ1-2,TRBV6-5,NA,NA,TGTGCCACCAAGGGGTCAAGGGAGAAGAACTATGGCTACACCTTC,CATKGSREKNYGYTF
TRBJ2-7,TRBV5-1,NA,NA,TGCGCCAGCAGCACCGCCCAGGGGGGACTAGGGAGGTACGAGCAGTACTTC,CASSTAQGGLGRYEQYF
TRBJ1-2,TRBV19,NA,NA,TGTGCCAGTAGTATAGCCCCCGTGGGGGGCAGCTATGGCTACACCTTC,CASSIAPVGGSYGYTF
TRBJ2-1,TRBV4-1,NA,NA,TGCGCCAGCAGCCAAGTGAACAGGGACAATGAGCAGTTCTTC,CASSQVNRDNEQFF
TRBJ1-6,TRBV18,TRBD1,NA,TGTGCCAGCTCATATGTACGCTTGGGAGGGGGCAGTGATAATTCACCCCTCCACTTT,CASSYVRLGGGSDNSPLHF
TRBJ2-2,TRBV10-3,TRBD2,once,TGTGCCATCAGTGAGCAGCGGGGGGGCCCTGTTGGGGAGCTGTTTTTT,CAISEQRGGPVGELFF
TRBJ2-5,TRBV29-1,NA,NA,TGCAGCGTTGGACTGGGAGAGACCCAGTACTTC,CSVGLGETQYF
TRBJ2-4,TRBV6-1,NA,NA,TGTGCCAGCAGTGAAACGGTGGGGGAAGCCAAAAACATTCAGTACTTC,CASSETVGEAKNIQYF
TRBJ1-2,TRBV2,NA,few,TGTGCCAGCAGCACGGGACGTCATGGCTACACCTTC,CASSTGRHGYTF
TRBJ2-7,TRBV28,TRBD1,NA,TGTGCCAGCAGGCCGGGACAGCTAAGTTACGAGCAGTACTTC,CASRPGQLSYEQYF
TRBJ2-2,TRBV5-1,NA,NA,TGCGCCAGCAGCTTTCTCTTCGGGGAGCTGTTTTTT,CASSFLFGELFF
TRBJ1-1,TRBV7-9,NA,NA,TGTGCCAGCAGCTTAGGTGGCCTGAGCACTGAAGCTTTCTTT,CASSLGGLSTEAFF
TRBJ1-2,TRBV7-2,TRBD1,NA,TGTGCCAGCAGCGGACAGGGTCGGGATGGCTACACCTTC,CASSGQGRDGYTF
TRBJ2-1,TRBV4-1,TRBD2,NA,TGCGCCAGCAGCCAAATTACTAGCGGGGGGGCCGTTGAGCAGTTCTTC,CASSQITSGGAVEQFF
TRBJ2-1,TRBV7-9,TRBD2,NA,TGTGCCAGCCGAGCGGGGTGGGGCAATGAGCAGTTCTTC,CASRAGWGNEQFF
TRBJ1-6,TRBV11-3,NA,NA,TGTGCCAGCAGCCTCGGGAATAATTCACCCCTCCACTTT,CASSLGNNSPLHF
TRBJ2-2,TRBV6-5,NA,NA,TGTGCCAGCAGCGCGAACACCGGGGAGCTGTTTTTT,CASSANTGELFF
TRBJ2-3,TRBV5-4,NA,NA,TGTGCCAGCAGCTTGGCCGGGGGTCCAGATACGCAGTATTTT,CASSLAGGPDTQYF
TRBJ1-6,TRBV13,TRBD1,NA,TGTGCCAGCAGTCCCGGGACAGGGGATAATTCACCCCTCCACTTT,CASSPGTGDNSPLHF
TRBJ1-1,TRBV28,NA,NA,TGTGCCAGCAGTTTCGGGCAGGGAGGAGCTTTCTTT,CASSFGQGGAFF
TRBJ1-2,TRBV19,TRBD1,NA,TGTGCCAGTAGTGTTTCGACAGGGTTTGGCTACACCTTC,CASSVSTGFGYTF